Listed below are T cell receptor beta chains from one sample, sequenced in a study of cytomegalovirus exposure and HLA in healthy donors. The table came from immunoSEQ multiplex PCR; TCRdb's copy has only in-frame clones and leaves some out. This listing includes some 75,000 clones. Sequenced: PBMCs. These receptors all come from a man aged 40-50 years in good health and CMV-seronegative. Each CDR3 is given with its conserved first and last residue. Fields, in order: V gene, J gene, D gene, CDR3 DNA, CDR3 protein. The D gene is left open where the match is weak.

V gene: TRBV28
J gene: TRBJ1-4
D gene: -
CDR3 DNA: TGTGCCAGCAGTTTTTTTATCGCGGAAAAACTGTTTTTT
CDR3 protein: CASSFFIAEKLFF

V gene: TRBV4-2
J gene: TRBJ1-2
D gene: -
CDR3 DNA: TGTGCCAGCAGCCAGACCTCGACAGGTAACTATGGCTACACCTTC
CDR3 protein: CASSQTSTGNYGYTF

V gene: TRBV7-9
J gene: TRBJ2-2
D gene: -
CDR3 DNA: TGTACCTTTTCCACAGGGTGGAACACCGGGGAGCTGTTTTTT
CDR3 protein: CTFSTGWNTGELFF

V gene: TRBV7-9
J gene: TRBJ1-1
D gene: -
CDR3 DNA: TGTGCCAGCAGCTTAGAGAGGCGGGTAGCTTTCTTT
CDR3 protein: CASSLERRVAFF

V gene: TRBV2
J gene: TRBJ2-7
D gene: -
CDR3 DNA: TGTGCCAGCAGGGGGACACCCGAGGGGTACGAGCAGTACTTC
CDR3 protein: CASRGTPEGYEQYF

V gene: TRBV2
J gene: TRBJ2-5
D gene: TRBD1
CDR3 DNA: TGTGCCAGCGGGGACAGAGACCAGTACTTC
CDR3 protein: CASGDRDQYF

V gene: TRBV9
J gene: TRBJ2-4
D gene: -
CDR3 DNA: TGTGCCAGCAGCGTAACTTGGTCGGGGGCCAAAAACATTCAGTACTTC
CDR3 protein: CASSVTWSGAKNIQYF

V gene: TRBV5-1
J gene: TRBJ1-1
D gene: -
CDR3 DNA: TGCGCCAGCAGCTTGGCCGGGTACACTGAAGCTTTCTTT
CDR3 protein: CASSLAGYTEAFF

V gene: TRBV18
J gene: TRBJ1-4
D gene: -
CDR3 DNA: TGTGCCAGCTCACCACCGGGACATAATGAAAAACTGTTTTTT
CDR3 protein: CASSPPGHNEKLFF

V gene: TRBV30
J gene: TRBJ2-6
D gene: -
CDR3 DNA: TGTGCCTGGAGTCTGCCGGTCTACTCTGGGGCCAACGTCCTGACTTTC
CDR3 protein: CAWSLPVYSGANVLTF

V gene: TRBV4-1
J gene: TRBJ2-7
D gene: TRBD1
CDR3 DNA: TGCGCCAGTCGTCGGGGACAGGGGGCCTACGAGCAGTACTTC
CDR3 protein: CASRRGQGAYEQYF

V gene: TRBV19
J gene: TRBJ1-5
D gene: TRBD1
CDR3 DNA: TGTGCCAGTAGGGGGGGCGACAGGGGACGGGGTCAGCCCCAGCATTTT
CDR3 protein: CASRGGDRGRGQPQHF

V gene: TRBV4-2
J gene: TRBJ2-5
D gene: -
CDR3 DNA: TGTGCCAGCAGCCAAGACGCTAGGGGCTCCCAAGAGACCCAGTACTTC
CDR3 protein: CASSQDARGSQETQYF

V gene: TRBV14
J gene: TRBJ2-1
D gene: TRBD2
CDR3 DNA: TGTGCCAGCAGCCGCGGACTAGCGGGAGGCCCAGGGGGGGAGCAGTTCTTC
CDR3 protein: CASSRGLAGGPGGEQFF

V gene: TRBV6-1
J gene: TRBJ2-7
D gene: -
CDR3 DNA: TGTGCCAGCAGTGAAGGGCAGGGATCCTCCTACGAGCAGTACTTC
CDR3 protein: CASSEGQGSSYEQYF

V gene: TRBV30
J gene: TRBJ2-7
D gene: -
CDR3 DNA: TGTGCCTGTAAGGACAGGGAGGGATACGAGCAGTACTTC
CDR3 protein: CACKDREGYEQYF

V gene: TRBV30
J gene: TRBJ1-4
D gene: -
CDR3 DNA: TGTGCCTGGAGTGTACTGGGTCGGGGGATCACTAATGAAAAACTGTTTTTT
CDR3 protein: CAWSVLGRGITNEKLFF

V gene: TRBV6-1
J gene: TRBJ2-5
D gene: -
CDR3 DNA: TGTGCCAGCAGTCACGGGGTCGCGTACTTC
CDR3 protein: CASSHGVAYF

V gene: TRBV4-3
J gene: TRBJ2-7
D gene: TRBD2
CDR3 DNA: TGCGCCAGCAGCCAGGGAGTCGCTAGCGGGGGGGCCAGGGAGCAGTACTTC
CDR3 protein: CASSQGVASGGAREQYF

V gene: TRBV5-4
J gene: TRBJ2-5
D gene: -
CDR3 DNA: TGTGCCAGCAGCTTGGTTACCCAGGAGACCCAGTACTTC
CDR3 protein: CASSLVTQETQYF

V gene: TRBV27
J gene: TRBJ1-1
D gene: -
CDR3 DNA: TGTGCCAGCAGTTTTAGTCTCACGAACACTGAAGCTTTCTTT
CDR3 protein: CASSFSLTNTEAFF

V gene: TRBV25-1
J gene: TRBJ2-7
D gene: TRBD1
CDR3 DNA: TGTGCCAGCAGTGAGTTTGGGGACAGGATTTACGAGCAGTACTTC
CDR3 protein: CASSEFGDRIYEQYF

V gene: TRBV7-9
J gene: TRBJ1-2
D gene: -
CDR3 DNA: TGTGCCAGCAGCTTAAGGGGGTGGGGAGACGGCTACACCTTC
CDR3 protein: CASSLRGWGDGYTF

V gene: TRBV4-1
J gene: TRBJ2-7
D gene: TRBD2
CDR3 DNA: TGCGCCAGCAGCCCCAACCCTAGCGGGGCTTTCTCCTACGAGCAGTACTTC
CDR3 protein: CASSPNPSGAFSYEQYF

V gene: TRBV10-3
J gene: TRBJ2-7
D gene: TRBD1
CDR3 DNA: TGTGCCATCAGTGAAGGGACAGTTTCCTACGAGCAGTACTTC
CDR3 protein: CAISEGTVSYEQYF

V gene: TRBV29-1
J gene: TRBJ2-1
D gene: TRBD1
CDR3 DNA: TGCAGCGTTGTTGGGGATGGGGGACAGGGGTATGAGCAGTTCTTC
CDR3 protein: CSVVGDGGQGYEQFF

V gene: TRBV5-6
J gene: TRBJ1-5
D gene: TRBD1
CDR3 DNA: TGTGCCAGCAGCTTGGCAGGGGGCGCCGGTCAGCCCCAGCATTTT
CDR3 protein: CASSLAGGAGQPQHF